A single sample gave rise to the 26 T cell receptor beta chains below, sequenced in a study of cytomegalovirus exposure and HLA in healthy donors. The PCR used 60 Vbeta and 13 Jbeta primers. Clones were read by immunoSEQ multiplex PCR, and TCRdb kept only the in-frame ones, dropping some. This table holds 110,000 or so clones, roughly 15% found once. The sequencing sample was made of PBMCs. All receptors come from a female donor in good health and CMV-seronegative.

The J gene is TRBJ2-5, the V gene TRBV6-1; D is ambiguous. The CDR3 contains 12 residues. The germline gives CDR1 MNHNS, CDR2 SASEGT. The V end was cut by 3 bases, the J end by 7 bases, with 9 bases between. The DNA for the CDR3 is TGTGCCAGCAGTGAGCGATTTGGGACCCAGTACTTC. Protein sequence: CASSERFGTQYF.

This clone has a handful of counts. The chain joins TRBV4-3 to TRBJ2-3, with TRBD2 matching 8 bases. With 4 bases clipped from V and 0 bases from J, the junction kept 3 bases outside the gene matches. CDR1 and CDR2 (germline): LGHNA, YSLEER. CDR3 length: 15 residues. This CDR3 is CASSPGGVSTDTQYF. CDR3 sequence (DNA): TGCGCCAGCAGCCCCGGGGGGGTAAGCACAGATACGCAGTATTTT.

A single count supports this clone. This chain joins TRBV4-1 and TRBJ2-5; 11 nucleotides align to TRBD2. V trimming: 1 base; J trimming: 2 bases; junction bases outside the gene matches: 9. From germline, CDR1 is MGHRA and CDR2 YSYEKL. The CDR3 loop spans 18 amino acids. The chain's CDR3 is CASSQAPVASGGQETQYF. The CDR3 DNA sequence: TGCGCCAGCAGCCAAGCCCCCGTGGCTAGCGGGGGGCAAGAGACCCAGTACTTC.

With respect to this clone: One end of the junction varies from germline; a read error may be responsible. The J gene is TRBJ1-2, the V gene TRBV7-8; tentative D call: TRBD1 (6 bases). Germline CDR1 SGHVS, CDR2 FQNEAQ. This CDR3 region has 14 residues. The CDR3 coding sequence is TGTGCCAGCAGCTTAACCGGGACAAGATATGGCTACCCCTTC. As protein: CASSLTGTRYGYPF.

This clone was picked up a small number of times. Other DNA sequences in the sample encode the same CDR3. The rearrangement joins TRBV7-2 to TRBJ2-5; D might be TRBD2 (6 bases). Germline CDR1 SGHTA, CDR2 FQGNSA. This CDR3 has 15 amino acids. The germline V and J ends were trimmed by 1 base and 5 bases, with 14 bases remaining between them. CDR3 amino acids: CASSLGGGIGETQYF. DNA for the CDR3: TGTGCCAGCAGCTTAGGGGGCGGGATTGGGGAGACCCAGTACTTC. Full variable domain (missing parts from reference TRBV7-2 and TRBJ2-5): GAGVSQSPSNKVTEKGKDVELRCDPISGHTALYWYRQSLGQGLEFLIYFQGNSAPDKSGLPSDRFSAERTGGSVSTLTIQRTQQEDSAVYLCASSLGGGIGETQYFGPGTRLLVL.

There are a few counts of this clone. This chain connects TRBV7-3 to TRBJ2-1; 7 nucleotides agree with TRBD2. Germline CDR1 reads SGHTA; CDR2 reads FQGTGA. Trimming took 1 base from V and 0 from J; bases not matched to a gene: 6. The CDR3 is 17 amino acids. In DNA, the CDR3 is TGTGCCAGCAGCTTAAATAGCGGGCCGAGCTCCTACAATGAGCAGTTCTTC. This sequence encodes CASSLNSGPSSYNEQFF.

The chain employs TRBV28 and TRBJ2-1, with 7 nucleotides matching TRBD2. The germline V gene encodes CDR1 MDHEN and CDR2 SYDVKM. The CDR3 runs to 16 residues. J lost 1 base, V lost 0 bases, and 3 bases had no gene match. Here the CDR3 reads CASSLWRGSSYNEQFF. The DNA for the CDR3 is TGTGCCAGCAGTTTATGGCGGGGGTCGTCCTACAATGAGCAGTTCTTC.

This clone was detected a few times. DNA of the CDR3: TGTGCCAGCAGCAGAGGACAACTTAATGGCTACACCTTC. This encodes CASSRGQLNGYTF. V gene TRBV5-6 combines with J gene TRBJ1-2; TRBD1 might be the D (5 bases). The CDR3 consists of 13 residues. Germline CDR1 is SGHDT and CDR2 is YYEEEE. The V and J ends lost 4 bases and 6 bases respectively, with 13 bases between them.

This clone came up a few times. CDR3: CASSGRGTPKKNSTDTQYF. CDR3 in DNA: TGCGCCAGCAGTGGACGGGGAACCCCGAAAAAAAATAGCACAGATACGCAGTATTTT. V is TRBV10-1 and J is TRBJ2-3; D perhaps matches TRBD2 (5 bases). This CDR3 comprises 19 residues. Between the trimmed V and J ends, which lost 4 bases and 0 bases, there was a span of 23 bases. The germline V gene encodes CDR1 WNHNN and CDR2 SYGVQD (reference sequence).

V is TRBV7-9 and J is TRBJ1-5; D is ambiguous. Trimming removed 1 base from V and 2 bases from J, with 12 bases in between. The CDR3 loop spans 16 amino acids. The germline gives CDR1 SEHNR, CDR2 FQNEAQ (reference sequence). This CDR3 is CASSLVGGVGNQPQHF. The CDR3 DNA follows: TGTGCCAGCAGCTTAGTTGGTGGAGTAGGCAATCAGCCCCAGCATTTT.

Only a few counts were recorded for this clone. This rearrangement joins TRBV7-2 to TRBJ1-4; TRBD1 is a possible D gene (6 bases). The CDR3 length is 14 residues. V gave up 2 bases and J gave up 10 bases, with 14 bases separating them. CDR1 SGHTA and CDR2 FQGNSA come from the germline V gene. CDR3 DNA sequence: TGTGCCAGCAGCTTATGGACGTCCAGGGGAAAACTGTTTTTT. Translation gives CASSLWTSRGKLFF.

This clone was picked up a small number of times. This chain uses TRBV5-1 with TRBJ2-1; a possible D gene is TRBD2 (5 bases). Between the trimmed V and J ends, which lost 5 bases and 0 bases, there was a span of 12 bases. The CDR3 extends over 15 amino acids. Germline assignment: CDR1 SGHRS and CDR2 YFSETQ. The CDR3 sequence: CASRREPSSYNEQFF. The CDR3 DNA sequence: TGCGCCAGCAGACGGGAACCTTCCTCCTACAATGAGCAGTTCTTC.

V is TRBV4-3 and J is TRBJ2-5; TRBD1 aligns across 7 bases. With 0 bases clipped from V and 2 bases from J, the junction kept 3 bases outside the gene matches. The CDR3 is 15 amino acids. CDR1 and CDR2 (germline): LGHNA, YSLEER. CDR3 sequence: CASSQDRTGQETQYF. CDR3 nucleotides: TGCGCCAGCAGCCAAGATAGGACAGGACAAGAGACCCAGTACTTC.

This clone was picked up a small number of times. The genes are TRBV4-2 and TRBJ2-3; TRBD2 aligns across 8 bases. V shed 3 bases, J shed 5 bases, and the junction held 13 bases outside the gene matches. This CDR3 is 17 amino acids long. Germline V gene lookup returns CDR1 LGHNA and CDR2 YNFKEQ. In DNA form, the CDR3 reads TGTGCCAGCAGCCACCTCGAAGCGGGAGAAGAAATAGATACGCAGTATTTT. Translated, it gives CASSHLEAGEEIDTQYF.

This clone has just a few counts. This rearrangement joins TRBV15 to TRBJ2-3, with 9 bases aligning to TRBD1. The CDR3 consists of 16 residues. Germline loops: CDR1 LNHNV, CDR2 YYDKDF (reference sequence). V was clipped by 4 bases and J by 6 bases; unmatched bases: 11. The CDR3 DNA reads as TGTGCCACCAGCACCAGACAGGGGGATCTCCTCGATACGCAGTATTTT. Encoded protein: CATSTRQGDLLDTQYF.

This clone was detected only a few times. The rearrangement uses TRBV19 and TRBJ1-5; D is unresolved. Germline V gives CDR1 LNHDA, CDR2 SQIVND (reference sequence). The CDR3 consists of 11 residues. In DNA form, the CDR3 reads TGTGCGTGCGGAAATAATCAGCCCCAGCATTTT. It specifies CACGNNQPQHF. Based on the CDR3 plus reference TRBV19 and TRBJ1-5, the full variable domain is DGGITQSPKYLFRKEGQNVTLSCEQNLNHDAMYWYRQDPGQGLRLIYYSQIVNDFQKGDIAEGYSVSREKKESFPLTVTSAQKNPTAFYLCACGNNQPQHFGDGTRLSIL.

The CDR3 region has the DNA TGTGCCAGCAGCCAAGCAGGCGGCTACACCTTC. It is translated as CASSQAGGYTF. The rearrangement joins TRBV14 to TRBJ1-2; D remains unclear. Germline CDR1 SGHDN, CDR2 FVKESK. The CDR3 has 11 amino acids. V lost 1 base, J lost 8 bases, and 5 bases lay in between.

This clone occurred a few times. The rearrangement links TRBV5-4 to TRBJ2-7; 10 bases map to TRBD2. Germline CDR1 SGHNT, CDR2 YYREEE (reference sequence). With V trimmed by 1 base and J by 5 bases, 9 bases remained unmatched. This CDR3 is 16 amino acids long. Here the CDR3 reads CASSLRSAGGPHEQYF. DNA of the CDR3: TGTGCCAGCAGCTTGAGGTCAGCGGGAGGGCCCCACGAGCAGTACTTC.

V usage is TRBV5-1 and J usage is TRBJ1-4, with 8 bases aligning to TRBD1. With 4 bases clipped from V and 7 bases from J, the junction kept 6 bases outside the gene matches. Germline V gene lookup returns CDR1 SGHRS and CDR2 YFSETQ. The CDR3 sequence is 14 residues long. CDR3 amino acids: CASSMGQAGEKLFF. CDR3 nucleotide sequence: TGCGCCAGCAGCATGGGACAGGCCGGTGAAAAACTGTTTTTT.

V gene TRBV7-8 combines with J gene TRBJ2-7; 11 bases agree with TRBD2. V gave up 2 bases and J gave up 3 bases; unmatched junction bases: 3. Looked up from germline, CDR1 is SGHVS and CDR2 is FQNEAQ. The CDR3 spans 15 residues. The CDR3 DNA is TGTGCCAGCAGCTTAAGTCTAGCGGGAGGCTACGAGCAGTACTTC. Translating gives CASSLSLAGGYEQYF.

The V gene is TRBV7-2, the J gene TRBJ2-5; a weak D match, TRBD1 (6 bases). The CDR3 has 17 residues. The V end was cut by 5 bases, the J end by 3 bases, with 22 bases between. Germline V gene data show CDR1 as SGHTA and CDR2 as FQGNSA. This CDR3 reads CASSLSLRQVGEETQYF. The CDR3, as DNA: TGTGCCAGCAGCCTGAGCCTTCGACAGGTAGGGGAAGAGACCCAGTACTTC.

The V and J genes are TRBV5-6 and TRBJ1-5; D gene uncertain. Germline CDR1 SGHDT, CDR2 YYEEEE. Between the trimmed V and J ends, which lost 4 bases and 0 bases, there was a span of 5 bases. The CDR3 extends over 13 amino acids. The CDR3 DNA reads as TGTGCCAGCAGCCAGTATAGCAATCAGCCCCAGCATTTT. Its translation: CASSQYSNQPQHF.

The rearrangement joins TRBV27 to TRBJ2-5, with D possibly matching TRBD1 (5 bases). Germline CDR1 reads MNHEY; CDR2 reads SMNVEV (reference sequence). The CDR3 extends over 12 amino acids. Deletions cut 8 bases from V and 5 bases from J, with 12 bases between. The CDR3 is CASGLRGETQYF. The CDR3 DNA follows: TGTGCCAGCGGCCTAAGGGGCGAGACCCAGTACTTC.

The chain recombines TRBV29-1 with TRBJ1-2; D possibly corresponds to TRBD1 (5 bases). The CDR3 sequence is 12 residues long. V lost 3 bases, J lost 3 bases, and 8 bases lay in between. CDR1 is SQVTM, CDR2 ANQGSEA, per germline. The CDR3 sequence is CSVDDSYYGYTF. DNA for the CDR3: TGCAGCGTTGACGACAGCTACTATGGCTACACCTTC.

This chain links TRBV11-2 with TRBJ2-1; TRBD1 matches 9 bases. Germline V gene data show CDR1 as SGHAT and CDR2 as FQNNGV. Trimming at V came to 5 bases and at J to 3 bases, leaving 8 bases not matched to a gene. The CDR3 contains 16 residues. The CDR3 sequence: CASSKNPGQGYNEQFF. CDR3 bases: TGTGCCAGCAGCAAAAATCCGGGACAGGGCTACAATGAGCAGTTCTTC.

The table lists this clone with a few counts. CDR3 DNA: TGTGCCAGCAGTTGGACTAGCGGGAGCCGGGGGAGGGAGCAGTACTTC. Its translation: CASSWTSGSRGREQYF. This sequence joins TRBV6-5 and TRBJ2-7; 13 nucleotides line up with TRBD2. The J segment lost 7 bases and the V segment lost 4 bases, leaving 10 bases of the junction unmatched. This CDR3 comprises 16 residues. Germline assignment: CDR1 MNHEY and CDR2 SVGAGI.